These T cell receptor beta chains were read from a single sample in a study of B cell selection in AIRE deficiency. Clones were sequenced by immunoSEQ multiplex PCR, and TCRdb holds only the in-frame ones, with some missing. The repertoire holds fewer than 30,000 clones, with about 96% as singletons. Sequencing input: conventional CD4+ T cells sorted from PBMCs. The origin of the receptors is a human donor with AIRE deficiency. CDR3s include the opening cysteine and the closing phenylalanine or tryptophan. A D gene is named only where the DNA matches it firmly. The size of a clone is reported for some rows only, either as once, few or many, or as a class for expanded clones.

d_gene: -; abundance: -; j_gene: TRBJ2-1; v_gene: TRBV29-1; CDR3aa: CSVEDHGVRGEQFF; CDR3nt: TGCAGCGTTGAAGATCACGGAGTTAGGGGTGAGCAGTTCTTC
d_gene: -; abundance: once; j_gene: TRBJ1-1; v_gene: TRBV19; CDR3aa: CASSTGLNTEAFF; CDR3nt: TGTGCCAGTAGTACCGGACTGAACACTGAAGCTTTCTTT
d_gene: -; abundance: -; j_gene: TRBJ2-7; v_gene: TRBV13; CDR3aa: CASSMTGTPPYEQYF; CDR3nt: TGTGCCAGCAGCATGACCGGGACGCCCCCCTACGAGCAGTACTTC
d_gene: TRBD2; abundance: -; j_gene: TRBJ2-1; v_gene: TRBV7-2; CDR3aa: CASSLLAGVSYNEQFF; CDR3nt: TGTGCCAGCAGCTTGCTAGCGGGCGTGTCCTACAATGAGCAGTTCTTC
d_gene: TRBD1; abundance: -; j_gene: TRBJ1-2; v_gene: TRBV10-3; CDR3aa: CAISESREGANGYTF; CDR3nt: TGTGCCATCAGTGAGTCGCGGGAGGGGGCGAATGGCTACACCTTC
d_gene: TRBD1; abundance: -; j_gene: TRBJ1-1; v_gene: TRBV29-1; CDR3aa: CSVAGQMNTEAFF; CDR3nt: TGCAGCGTTGCGGGACAGATGAACACTGAAGCTTTCTTT
d_gene: -; abundance: -; j_gene: TRBJ1-2; v_gene: TRBV29-1; CDR3aa: CSVRPEEQGNNYGYTF; CDR3nt: TGCAGCGTACGACCAGAGGAACAGGGCAATAACTATGGCTACACCTTC
d_gene: TRBD1; abundance: -; j_gene: TRBJ1-1; v_gene: TRBV6-5; CDR3aa: CASSPRQGAVTEAFF; CDR3nt: TGTGCCAGCAGTCCGCGACAGGGGGCGGTCACTGAAGCTTTCTTT
d_gene: TRBD2; abundance: once; j_gene: TRBJ2-7; v_gene: TRBV7-8; CDR3aa: CASSLTGGSYEQYF; CDR3nt: TGTGCCAGCAGCTTAACGGGAGGCTCCTACGAGCAGTACTTC
d_gene: TRBD1; abundance: -; j_gene: TRBJ2-5; v_gene: TRBV6-6; CDR3aa: CASSPWLGQEGETQYF; CDR3nt: TGTGCCAGCAGTCCGTGGTTGGGACAGGAAGGGGAGACCCAGTACTTC
d_gene: TRBD2; abundance: -; j_gene: TRBJ2-1; v_gene: TRBV11-3; CDR3aa: CASSLGEGLASSNEQFF; CDR3nt: TGTGCCAGCAGCTTAGGCGAGGGACTAGCATCGTCAAATGAGCAGTTCTTC
d_gene: -; abundance: -; j_gene: TRBJ2-2; v_gene: TRBV29-1; CDR3aa: CSVVGRDAQITKGIYRGGELFF; CDR3nt: TGCAGCGTTGTCGGTCGGGACGCCCAGATTACTAAAGGGATATATCGGGGCGGGGAGCTGTTTTTT
d_gene: -; abundance: -; j_gene: TRBJ1-2; v_gene: TRBV28; CDR3aa: CASRKKGNYGYTF; CDR3nt: TGTGCCAGCAGAAAAAAGGGAAACTATGGCTACACCTTC
d_gene: -; abundance: -; j_gene: TRBJ2-3; v_gene: TRBV27; CDR3aa: CASKGGGVSYTQYF; CDR3nt: TGTGCCAGCAAGGGGGGCGGGGTATCGTATACGCAGTATTTT
d_gene: -; abundance: -; j_gene: TRBJ2-7; v_gene: TRBV7-8; CDR3aa: CASSPAYEQYF; CDR3nt: TGTGCCAGCAGCCCCGCCTACGAGCAGTACTTC
d_gene: -; abundance: -; j_gene: TRBJ2-7; v_gene: TRBV28; CDR3aa: CASSLEGPPLYEQYF; CDR3nt: TGTGCCAGCAGTTTGGAGGGCCCCCCTCTCTACGAGCAGTACTTC
d_gene: TRBD2; abundance: -; j_gene: TRBJ2-1; v_gene: TRBV7-8; CDR3aa: CASSLPGRADEQFF; CDR3nt: TGTGCCAGCAGCTTACCCGGGAGGGCTGATGAGCAGTTCTTC
d_gene: TRBD1; abundance: -; j_gene: TRBJ2-1; v_gene: TRBV30; CDR3aa: CAWSVRDRVNNEQFF; CDR3nt: TGTGCCTGGAGTGTACGAGACAGGGTTAACAATGAGCAGTTCTTC
d_gene: -; abundance: -; j_gene: TRBJ1-1; v_gene: TRBV18; CDR3aa: CASSSRGAVMNTEAFF; CDR3nt: TGTGCCAGCTCTTCGAGGGGGGCCGTAATGAACACTGAAGCTTTCTTT
d_gene: -; abundance: -; j_gene: TRBJ2-5; v_gene: TRBV4-1; CDR3aa: CASSPYSQGGETQYF; CDR3nt: TGCGCCAGCAGCCCCTACTCACAAGGTGGGGAGACCCAGTACTTC
d_gene: -; abundance: -; j_gene: TRBJ2-2; v_gene: TRBV28; CDR3aa: CASSLNTGELFF; CDR3nt: TGTGCCAGCAGTCTAAACACCGGGGAGCTGTTTTTT
d_gene: TRBD2; abundance: -; j_gene: TRBJ2-1; v_gene: TRBV7-2; CDR3aa: CASIRTSGKYEQFF; CDR3nt: TGTGCCAGCATCAGGACTAGCGGTAAATATGAGCAGTTCTTC
d_gene: -; abundance: -; j_gene: TRBJ2-3; v_gene: TRBV7-3; CDR3aa: CASSPPGTTDTQYF; CDR3nt: TGTGCCAGCAGCCCCCCCGGGACCACAGATACGCAGTATTTT
d_gene: -; abundance: -; j_gene: TRBJ2-2; v_gene: TRBV5-1; CDR3aa: CASSLGRGGELFF; CDR3nt: TGCGCCAGCAGCTTGGGTCGGGGCGGGGAGCTGTTTTTT
d_gene: TRBD1; abundance: -; j_gene: TRBJ2-5; v_gene: TRBV25-1; CDR3aa: CASSAGDRGLWETQYF; CDR3nt: TGTGCCAGCAGTGCCGGGGACAGGGGGCTTTGGGAGACCCAGTACTTC
d_gene: -; abundance: -; j_gene: TRBJ2-1; v_gene: TRBV30; CDR3aa: CAWSRLGFSYNEQFF; CDR3nt: TGTGCCTGGAGTCGATTGGGGTTCTCCTACAATGAGCAGTTCTTC
d_gene: TRBD1; abundance: -; j_gene: TRBJ1-5; v_gene: TRBV28; CDR3aa: CASSYFISLDRARRESNQPQHF; CDR3nt: TGTGCCAGCAGTTACTTTATCAGCTTGGACAGGGCGCGACGGGAGAGCAATCAGCCCCAGCATTTT
d_gene: TRBD2; abundance: once; j_gene: TRBJ2-1; v_gene: TRBV18; CDR3aa: CASSPLAGGPHEQFF; CDR3nt: TGTGCCAGCTCACCTCTAGCGGGAGGGCCGCATGAGCAGTTCTTC
d_gene: -; abundance: -; j_gene: TRBJ1-2; v_gene: TRBV12-5; CDR3aa: CASAQPWVGLDGYTF; CDR3nt: TGTGCTAGTGCCCAGCCATGGGTAGGGTTGGATGGCTACACCTTC